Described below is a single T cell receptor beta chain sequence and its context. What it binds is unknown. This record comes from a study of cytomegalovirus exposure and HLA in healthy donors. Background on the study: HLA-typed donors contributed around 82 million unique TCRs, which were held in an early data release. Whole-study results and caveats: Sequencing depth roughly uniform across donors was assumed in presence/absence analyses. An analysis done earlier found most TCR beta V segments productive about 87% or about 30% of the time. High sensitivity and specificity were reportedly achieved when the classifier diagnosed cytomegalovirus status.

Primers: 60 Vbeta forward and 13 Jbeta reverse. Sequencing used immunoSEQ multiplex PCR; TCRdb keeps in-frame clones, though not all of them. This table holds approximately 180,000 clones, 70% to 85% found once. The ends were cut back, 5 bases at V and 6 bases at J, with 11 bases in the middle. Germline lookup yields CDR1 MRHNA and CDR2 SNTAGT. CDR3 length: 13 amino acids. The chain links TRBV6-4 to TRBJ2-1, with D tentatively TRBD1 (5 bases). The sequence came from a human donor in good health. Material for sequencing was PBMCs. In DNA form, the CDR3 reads TGTGCCAGCAGTCTAAGTCAGGGCAATGAGCAGTTCTTC. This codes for CASSLSQGNEQFF.